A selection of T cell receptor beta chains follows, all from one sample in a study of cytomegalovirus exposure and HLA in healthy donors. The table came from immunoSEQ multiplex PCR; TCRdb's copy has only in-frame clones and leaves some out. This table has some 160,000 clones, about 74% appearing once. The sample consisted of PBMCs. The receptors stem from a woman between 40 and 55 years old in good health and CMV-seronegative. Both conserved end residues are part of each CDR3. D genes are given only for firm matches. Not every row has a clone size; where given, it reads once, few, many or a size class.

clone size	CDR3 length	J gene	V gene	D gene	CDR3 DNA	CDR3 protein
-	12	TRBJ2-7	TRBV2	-	TGTGCCAGCAGCTGGAGCTCCTACGAGCAGTACTTC	CASSWSSYEQYF
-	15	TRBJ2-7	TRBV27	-	TGTGCCAGCAGTTCCGCGACAGCAGTAACCTACGAGCAGTACTTC	CASSSATAVTYEQYF
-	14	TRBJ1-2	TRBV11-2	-	TGTGCCAGCAGCTTCACAGGGATACACTATGGCTACACCTTC	CASSFTGIHYGYTF
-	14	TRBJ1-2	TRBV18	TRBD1	TGTGCCAGCTCACTACAACAGGGGGTAGATGGCTACACCTTC	CASSLQQGVDGYTF
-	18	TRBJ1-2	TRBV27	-	TGTGCCAGCAGTTTATCGATAACGGGTGGGGGCGCAAGGTATGGCTACACCTTC	CASSLSITGGGARYGYTF
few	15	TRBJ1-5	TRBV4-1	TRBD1	TGCGCCAGCAGCCAAGATCTCAGGGGGCAGCAGCCCCAGCATTTT	CASSQDLRGQQPQHF
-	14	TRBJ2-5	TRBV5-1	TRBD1	TGCGCCAGCAGCTTGGGACAGGGGGGACAGACCCAGTACTTC	CASSLGQGGQTQYF
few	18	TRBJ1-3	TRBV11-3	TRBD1	TGTGCCAGCAGATCCGTCCGGGGGACAGTACCCTCTGGAAACACCATATATTTT	CASRSVRGTVPSGNTIYF
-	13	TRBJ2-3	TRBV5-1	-	TGCGCCAGCAGCCCCACCCTAACAGATACGCAGTATTTT	CASSPTLTDTQYF
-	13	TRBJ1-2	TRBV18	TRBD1	TGTGCCAGCTCACTAGACAGGGCATATGGCTACACCTTC	CASSLDRAYGYTF
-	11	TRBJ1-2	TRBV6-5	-	TGTGCCGCAAGAGAACAGGGCGGCTACACCTTC	CAAREQGGYTF
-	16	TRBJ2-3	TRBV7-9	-	TGTGCCAGCAGCTTAGTGGTGGACACCAATACAGATACGCAGTATTTT	CASSLVVDTNTDTQYF
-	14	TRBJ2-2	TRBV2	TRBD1	TGTGCCAGCAGTGTTATACAGGGGGCCGGGGAGCTGTTTTTT	CASSVIQGAGELFF
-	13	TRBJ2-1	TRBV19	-	TGTGCCAGTAGTATGTCGGTTGTGCGTGAGCAGTTCTTC	CASSMSVVREQFF
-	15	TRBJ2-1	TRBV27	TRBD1	TGTGCCAGCAGTTCTTCCCTTCACAGGGGGGATGAGCAGTTCTTC	CASSSSLHRGDEQFF